Listed below are T cell receptor beta chains from one sample, sequenced in a study of blood T cell repertoires in COVID-19. The method was immunoSEQ multiplex PCR; TCRdb's version includes in-frame clones alone and lacks a portion of them. The sample includes 250,000 to 300,000 clones, roughly 91% of them seen just once. Sequencing used peripheral blood. These receptors all come from a man aged 35-49 years with acute or convalescent COVID-19. The CDR3 runs from the conserved cysteine through the conserved F or W. The D gene is left open where the match is weak. Expanded clones get a size class; other rows say once, few or many, or leave the size out.

v_gene	j_gene	abundance	d_gene	CDR3nt	CDR3aa
TRBV15	TRBJ1-3	-	-	TGTGCCACCAGCAGAGATTACGCAGGGCAGGACACCATATATTTT	CATSRDYAGQDTIYF
TRBV6-1	TRBJ1-5	-	TRBD1	TGTGCCAGCAGTGCCAGGGGGCCGGGTAGCAATCAGCCCCAGCATTTT	CASSARGPGSNQPQHF
TRBV19	TRBJ1-5	-	-	TGTGCCAGTAGTTCGAGCGTTCGACGGAACAATCAGCCCCAGCATTTT	CASSSSVRRNNQPQHF
TRBV5-1	TRBJ2-3	once	TRBD2	TGCGCCAGCAGCGCACAGCTAGCGGGGGGGAATACGCAGTATTTT	CASSAQLAGGNTQYF
TRBV12-5	TRBJ1-2	-	-	TGTGCTAGTGGTTTGAGCGAAACAGGCCATAACTATGGCTACACCTTC	CASGLSETGHNYGYTF
TRBV5-1	TRBJ2-3	-	-	TGCGCCAGCAGCTTGGAGGACAGTCTGACAGATACGCAGTATTTT	CASSLEDSLTDTQYF
TRBV5-6	TRBJ2-3	-	TRBD1	TGTGCCAGCAGTCCTACAGGGGCAAGCACAGATACGCAGTATTTT	CASSPTGASTDTQYF
TRBV4-1	TRBJ1-1	-	TRBD1	TGCGCCAGCAGCCCTCCCGGGACAGGGAACACTGAAGCTTTCTTT	CASSPPGTGNTEAFF
TRBV7-8	TRBJ1-1	-	TRBD1	TGTGCCAGCAGCTCACCAAACGACAGGGGGCGGTGGAACACTGAAGCTTTCTTT	CASSSPNDRGRWNTEAFF
TRBV6-5	TRBJ1-3	-	-	TGTGCCAGCAGTTTCTCAGGAGGCACGGGAAACACCATATATTTT	CASSFSGGTGNTIYF
TRBV6-5	TRBJ1-5	-	TRBD1	TGTGCCAGCAGTTTAAGGACAGGGGACCCCAATCAGCCCCAGCATTTT	CASSLRTGDPNQPQHF
TRBV6-1	TRBJ1-5	once	-	TGTGCCAGCAGTGAGAGGAGGACAGCCAGCACTAGCAATCAGCCCCAGCATTTT	CASSERRTASTSNQPQHF